This T cell receptor (beta chain) was recorded in a study of T-cell memory formation after mild COVID-19. The germline V and J ends were trimmed by 4 bases and 1 base, with 15 bases remaining between them. CDR1 is MNHEY, CDR2 SVGAGI, per germline. This CDR3 contains 16 residues. On this clonotype: Its antigen is not identified.

Study observations and caveats: There were some responding clones in pre-infection memory, which suggested that cross-reactive memory had joined.

TCRdb used MiXCR to reprocess the 5' RACE reads, holding one entry per CDR3 protein. The sample contains about 34,000 distinct CDR3 sequences, approximately 8.3% of which appear only once. This TCR was recovered from a young man who had mild COVID-19 (a few samples of this study predate the infection). Cell type and time point are not known. This chain uses TRBV6-5 with TRBJ2-3, with D possibly called TRBD1 or TRBD2 (5 bases each). Source material: PBMCs or a T cell subset sorted from them (not recorded which). CDR3 protein: CASSSPREWGTDTQYF. DNA of the CDR3: TGTGCCAGCAGTTCTCCCAGGGAGTGGGGCACAGATACGCAGTATTTT.